Following are 13 T cell receptor beta chains from one sample sequenced in a study of cytomegalovirus exposure and HLA in healthy donors. The study ran its PCR with 60 Vbeta and 13 Jbeta primers. Repertoires were generated with immunoSEQ multiplex PCR, while TCRdb's copy carries only in-frame clones and drops some. The table includes about 200,000 clones, around nine tenths detected once. Material for sequencing was PBMCs. The receptors were sampled from a woman aged 18 to 35 in good health and CMV-seronegative.

This sequence joins TRBV6-5 and TRBJ2-7; D is possibly TRBD1 (5 bases). CDR3 length equals 14 residues. CDR1 and CDR2 from the germline V gene are MNHEY and SVGAGI. Trimming cost V 6 bases and J 1 base, with 13 bases left between them. CDR3 sequence reads: CASRRTPRSYEQYF. The CDR3 DNA follows: TGTGCCAGCAGACGGACACCCCGTTCCTACGAGCAGTACTTC.

The V call is TRBV9, the J call TRBJ2-2; the D gene is possibly TRBD2 (5 bases). The CDR3 loop spans 13 amino acids. In germline, CDR1 is SGDLS, CDR2 YYNGEE. The V end was cut by 4 bases, the J end by 4 bases, with 8 bases between. The CDR3 spells CASSPRGTGELFF. The DNA for the CDR3 is TGTGCCAGCAGCCCACGGGGCACCGGGGAGCTGTTTTTT.

This clone was found a few times. The rearrangement links TRBV7-2 to TRBJ2-1; D is ambiguous. Germline V gene data show CDR1 as SGHTA and CDR2 as FQGNSA. This CDR3 is 14 amino acids long. V lost 0 bases, J lost 4 bases, and 7 bases lay in between. CDR3 amino acids: CASSLAAPYNEQFF. For the CDR3, the DNA is TGTGCCAGCAGCTTAGCAGCGCCATACAATGAGCAGTTCTTC.

This chain links TRBV7-9 with TRBJ2-7, with a weak D call TRBD2 (6 bases). Trimming stripped 5 bases from V and 7 bases from J, with 18 bases between. Germline lookup yields CDR1 SEHNR and CDR2 FQNEAQ (reference sequence). CDR3 length: 14 amino acids. The CDR3 protein is CASSPGSSSREQYF. CDR3 nucleotide sequence: TGTGCCAGCAGCCCCGGGAGTAGCTCACGGGAGCAGTACTTC.

This rearrangement joins TRBV6-6 to TRBJ1-2; D uncertain. Trimming shortened V by 3 bases and J by 2 bases, and 10 bases separated the two germline ends. CDR3 length: 14 residues. CDR1 is MNHNY, CDR2 SVGAGI, per germline (reference sequence). CDR3 DNA sequence: TGTGCCAGCAGTTATCGGCCGGGGAACTATGGCTACACCTTC. Encoded protein: CASSYRPGNYGYTF.

J is TRBJ2-1 and V is TRBV2; D remains ambiguous. The CDR3 covers 16 residues. The V gene lost 2 bases and the J gene lost 0 bases, with 11 bases spanning the gap. Germline V lookup: CDR1 SNHLY, CDR2 FYNNEI. CDR3 in amino acids: CASSETERVSYNEQFF. The CDR3 DNA is TGTGCCAGCAGTGAAACCGAGCGAGTCTCCTACAATGAGCAGTTCTTC. Supplemented by reference TRBV2 and TRBJ2-1, the full variable domain reads EPEVTQTPSHQVTQMGQEVILRCVPISNHLYFYWYRQILGQKVEFLVSFYNNEISEKSEIFDDQFSVERPDGSNFTLKIRSTKLEDSAMYFCASSETERVSYNEQFFGPGTRLTVL.

The chain recombines TRBV4-1 with TRBJ2-3, with TRBD2 matching over 13 bases. The germline CDR1 and CDR2 sequences are MGHRA and YSYEKL. This CDR3 comprises 19 residues. J was trimmed by 2 bases and V by 0 bases; bases with no gene match: 8. The DNA for the CDR3 is TGCGCCAGCAGCCAAGAACTTAGGGGACTAGCGGGACACACAGATACGCAGTATTTT. This translates into CASSQELRGLAGHTDTQYF.

This chain links TRBV2 with TRBJ2-1, with 8 bases identical to TRBD2. This CDR3 has 13 amino acids. CDR1 is SNHLY and CDR2 is FYNNEI in the germline V gene. The J segment lost 6 bases and the V segment lost 9 bases, leaving 7 bases of the junction unmatched. CDR3 residues: CARLSGTSNEQFF. In nucleotides, the CDR3 is TGTGCCAGACTCTCCGGGACTAGCAATGAGCAGTTCTTC. Filled out from reference TRBV2 and TRBJ2-1, the complete variable domain reads EPEVTQTPSHQVTQMGQEVILRCVPISNHLYFYWYRQILGQKVEFLVSFYNNEISEKSEIFDDQFSVERPDGSNFTLKIRSTKLEDSAMYFCARLSGTSNEQFFGPGTRLTVL.

The chain couples TRBV15 to TRBJ1-2, with 7 bases aligning to TRBD1. This CDR3 is built from 13 residues. The germline V gene has CDR1 LNHNV and CDR2 YYDKDF (reference sequence). V lost 4 bases to trimming and J lost 2 bases; unmatched junction nucleotides: 1. The CDR3, as DNA: TGTGCCACCAGCAAGGACAGGAACTATGGCTACACCTTC. It codes for CATSKDRNYGYTF.

This sequence joins TRBV18 and TRBJ2-5, with 7 positions matching TRBD1. The better agreement between TRBJ2-7 and the DNA end casts doubt on the J call. This CDR3 comprises 14 residues. Germline values: CDR1 KGHSH, CDR2 LQKENI. CDR3 nucleotides: TGTGCCAGCTCACCGGACAGGACTTTCTACGAGCAGTACTTC. Protein sequence: CASSPDRTFYEQYF.

The rearrangement joins TRBV5-4 to TRBJ2-3, with 11 bases matching TRBD2. The CDR3 contains 19 residues. V was pared by 3 bases and J by 2 bases, with 14 bases of the junction left unmatched. From germline, CDR1 is SGHNT and CDR2 YYREEE (reference sequence). The DNA for the CDR3 is TGTGCCAGCAGCTCCCACCCTCCGGGACTAGCGGTTTACACAGATACGCAGTATTTT. Translating gives CASSSHPPGLAVYTDTQYF. Variable domain in full (rest from reference TRBV5-4 and TRBJ2-3): ETGVTQSPTHLIKTRGQQVTLRCSSQSGHNTVSWYQQALGQGPQFIFQYYREEENGRGNFPPRFSGLQFPNYSSELNVNALELDDSALYLCASSSHPPGLAVYTDTQYFGPGTRLTVL.

The rearrangement links TRBV29-1 to TRBJ2-7, with 10 bases aligning to TRBD1. CDR1 and CDR2 from the germline V gene are SQVTM and ANQGSEA. Trimming took 6 bases from V and 4 from J; bases not matched to a gene: 9. This CDR3 is 14 amino acids long. CDR3 nucleotides: TGCAGCGTACGGCCCGGACAGGGGGTTTACGAGCAGTACTTC. Its protein product is CSVRPGQGVYEQYF.

This sequence joins TRBV7-2 and TRBJ2-3; no firm D call. The CDR3 totals 13 residues. With 5 bases removed from V and 2 bases from J, the gap between germline ends came to 8 bases. Germline assignment: CDR1 SGHTA and CDR2 FQGNSA. The CDR3 spells CASSLHFTDTQYF. CDR3 DNA: TGTGCCAGCAGCCTCCACTTCACAGATACGCAGTATTTT.